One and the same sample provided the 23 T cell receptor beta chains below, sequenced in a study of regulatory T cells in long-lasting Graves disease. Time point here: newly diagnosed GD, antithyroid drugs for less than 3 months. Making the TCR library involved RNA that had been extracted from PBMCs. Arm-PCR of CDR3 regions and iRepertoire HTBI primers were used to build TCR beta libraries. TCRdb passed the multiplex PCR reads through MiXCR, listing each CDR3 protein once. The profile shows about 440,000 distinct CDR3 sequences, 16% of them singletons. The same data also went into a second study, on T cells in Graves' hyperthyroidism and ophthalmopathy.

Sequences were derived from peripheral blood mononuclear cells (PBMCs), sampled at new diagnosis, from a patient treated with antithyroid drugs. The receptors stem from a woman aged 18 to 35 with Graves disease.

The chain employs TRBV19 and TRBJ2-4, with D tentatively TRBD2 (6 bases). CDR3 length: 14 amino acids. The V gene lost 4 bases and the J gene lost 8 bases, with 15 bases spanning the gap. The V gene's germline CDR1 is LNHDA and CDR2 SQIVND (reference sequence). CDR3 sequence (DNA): TGTGCCAGTAGTAAGGGACTGGGAGTGGACATTCAGTACTTC. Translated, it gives CASSKGLGVDIQYF.

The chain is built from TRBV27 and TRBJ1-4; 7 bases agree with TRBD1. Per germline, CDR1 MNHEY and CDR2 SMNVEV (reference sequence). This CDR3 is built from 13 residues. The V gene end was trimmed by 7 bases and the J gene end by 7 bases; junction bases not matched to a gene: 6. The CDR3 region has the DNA TGTGCCAGCAAAGACAGGGCGACTGAAAAACTGTTTTTT. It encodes CASKDRATEKLFF.

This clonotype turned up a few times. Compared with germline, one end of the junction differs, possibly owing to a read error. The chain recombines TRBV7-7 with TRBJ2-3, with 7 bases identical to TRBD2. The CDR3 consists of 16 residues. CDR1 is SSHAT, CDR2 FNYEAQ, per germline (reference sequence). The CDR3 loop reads CASSINRDYPTDTQYF. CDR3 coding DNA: TGTGCTAGCAGCATCAACCGGGACTACCCCACAGATACGCAGTATTTT.

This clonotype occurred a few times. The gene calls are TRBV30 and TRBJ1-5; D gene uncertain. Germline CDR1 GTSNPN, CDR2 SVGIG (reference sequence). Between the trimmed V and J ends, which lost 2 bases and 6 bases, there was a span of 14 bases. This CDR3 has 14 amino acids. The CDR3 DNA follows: TGTGCCTGGAGTTCGGCTTTCGGAGGTCAGCCCCAGCATTTT. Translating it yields CAWSSAFGGQPQHF.

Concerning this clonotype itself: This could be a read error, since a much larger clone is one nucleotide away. CDR3 amino acids: CASSPRMGVGELFF. CDR3 nucleotide sequence: TGTGCCAGCAGCCCGCGAATGGGGGTGGGGGAGCTGTTTTTT. The chain recombines TRBV7-2 with TRBJ2-2; D may correspond to TRBD1 or TRBD2 (5 bases each). Germline CDR1 is SGHTA and CDR2 is FQGNSA. The CDR3 sequence is 14 residues long. Trimming removed 5 bases at V and 8 bases at J, with 15 bases between.

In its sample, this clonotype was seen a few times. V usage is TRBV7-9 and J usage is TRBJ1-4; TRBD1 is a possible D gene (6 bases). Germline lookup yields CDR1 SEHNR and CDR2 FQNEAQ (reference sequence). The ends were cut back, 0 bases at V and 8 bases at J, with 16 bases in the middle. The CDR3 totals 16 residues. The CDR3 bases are TGTGCCAGCAGCTTAGCGGGCTGGGGGCGGAAAGAAAAACTGTTTTTT. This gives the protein CASSLAGWGRKEKLFF.

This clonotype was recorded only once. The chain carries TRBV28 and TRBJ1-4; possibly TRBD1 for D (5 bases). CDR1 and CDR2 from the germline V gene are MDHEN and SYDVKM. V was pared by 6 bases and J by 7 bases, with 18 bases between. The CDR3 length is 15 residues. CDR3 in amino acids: CASSPRWDRLEKLFF. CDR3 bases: TGTGCCAGCAGCCCAAGGTGGGACCGACTTGAAAAACTGTTTTTT.

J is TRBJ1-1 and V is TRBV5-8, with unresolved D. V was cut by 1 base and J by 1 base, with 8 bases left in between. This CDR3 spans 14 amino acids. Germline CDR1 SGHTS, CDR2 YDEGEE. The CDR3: CASSLTWWNTEAFF. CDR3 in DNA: TGTGCCAGCAGCTTGACATGGTGGAACACTGAAGCTTTCTTT.

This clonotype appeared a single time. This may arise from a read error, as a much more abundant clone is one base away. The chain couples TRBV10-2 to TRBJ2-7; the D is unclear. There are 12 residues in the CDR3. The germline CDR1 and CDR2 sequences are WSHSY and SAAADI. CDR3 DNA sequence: TGCGCCAGCAGTGAGTCGACCTACGAGCAGTGCTTC. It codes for CASSESTYEQCF.

CDR3 sequence reads: CASSYESSYNSPLHF. CDR3 bases: TGTGCCAGCAGTTACGAGAGCTCCTATAATTCACCCCTCCACTTT. The chain uses TRBV6-2 or TRBV6-3 and TRBJ1-6, with unresolved D. Germline V CDR1 and CDR2: MNHEY, SVGEGT. This CDR3 comprises 15 residues. Trimming stripped 2 bases from V and 0 bases from J, with 5 bases between.

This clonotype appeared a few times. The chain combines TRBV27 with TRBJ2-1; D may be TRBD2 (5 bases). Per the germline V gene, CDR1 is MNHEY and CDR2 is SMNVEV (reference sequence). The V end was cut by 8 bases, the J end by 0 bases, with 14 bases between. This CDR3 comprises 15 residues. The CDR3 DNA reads TGTGCCAGCGGAGGTCTTATGAGCTCCTACAATGAGCAGTTCTTC. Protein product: CASGGLMSSYNEQFF.

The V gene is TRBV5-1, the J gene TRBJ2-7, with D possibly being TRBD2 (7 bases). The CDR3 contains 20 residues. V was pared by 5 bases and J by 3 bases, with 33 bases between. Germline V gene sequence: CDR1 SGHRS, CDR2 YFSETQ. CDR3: CASSHGGGAGLSGVRYEQYF. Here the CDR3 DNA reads TGCGCCAGCAGTCATGGGGGGGGCGCGGGCCTGAGCGGGGTCCGCTACGAGCAGTACTTC.

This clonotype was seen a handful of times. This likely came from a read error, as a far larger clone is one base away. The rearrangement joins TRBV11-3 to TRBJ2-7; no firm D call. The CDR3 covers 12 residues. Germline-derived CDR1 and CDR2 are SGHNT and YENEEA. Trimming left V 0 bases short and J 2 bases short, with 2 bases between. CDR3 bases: TGTGCCAGCAGCTTAGAAACCTACGAGCAGTACTTC. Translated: CASSLETYEQYF.

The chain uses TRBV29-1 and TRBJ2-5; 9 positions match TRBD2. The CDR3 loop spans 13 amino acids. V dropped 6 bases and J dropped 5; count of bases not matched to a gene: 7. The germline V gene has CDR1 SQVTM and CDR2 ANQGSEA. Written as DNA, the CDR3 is TGCAGCGTCCAACGCGGGAGGGAGGAGACCCAGTACTTC. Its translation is CSVQRGREETQYF.

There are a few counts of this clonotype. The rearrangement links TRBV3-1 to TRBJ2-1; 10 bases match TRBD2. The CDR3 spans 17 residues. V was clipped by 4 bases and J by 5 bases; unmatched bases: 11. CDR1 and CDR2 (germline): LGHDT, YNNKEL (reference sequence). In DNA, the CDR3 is TGTGCCAGCAGCCGCCGAAGCGGGAGGGCCGGAGACAATGAGCAGTTCTTC. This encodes CASSRRSGRAGDNEQFF.

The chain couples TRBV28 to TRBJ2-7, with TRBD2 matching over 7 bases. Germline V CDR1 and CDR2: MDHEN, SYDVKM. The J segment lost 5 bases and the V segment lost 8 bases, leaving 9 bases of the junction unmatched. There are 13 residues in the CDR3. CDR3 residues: CASWSLGGDEQYF. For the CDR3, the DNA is TGTGCCAGCTGGTCCCTGGGAGGGGACGAGCAGTACTTC.

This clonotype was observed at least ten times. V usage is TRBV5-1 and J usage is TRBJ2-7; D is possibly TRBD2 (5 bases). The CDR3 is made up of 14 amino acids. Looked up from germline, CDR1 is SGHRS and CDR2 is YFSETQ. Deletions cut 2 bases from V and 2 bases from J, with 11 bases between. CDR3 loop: CASSFAGTAYEQYF. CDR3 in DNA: TGCGCCAGCAGCTTTGCGGGTACGGCCTACGAGCAGTACTTC.

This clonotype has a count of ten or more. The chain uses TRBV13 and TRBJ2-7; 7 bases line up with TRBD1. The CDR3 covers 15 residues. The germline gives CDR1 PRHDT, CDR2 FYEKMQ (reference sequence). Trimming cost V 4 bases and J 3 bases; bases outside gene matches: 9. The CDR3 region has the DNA TGTGCCAGCAGCTCAGGACAGGATGACTACTACGAGCAGTACTTC. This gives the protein CASSSGQDDYYEQYF.

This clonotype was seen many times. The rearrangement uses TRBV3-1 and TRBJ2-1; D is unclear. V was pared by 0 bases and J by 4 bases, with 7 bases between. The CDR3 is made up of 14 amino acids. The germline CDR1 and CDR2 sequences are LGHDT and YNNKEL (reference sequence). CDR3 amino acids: CASSQESIYNEQFF. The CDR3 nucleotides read TGTGCCAGCAGCCAAGAGTCCATTTACAATGAGCAGTTCTTC.

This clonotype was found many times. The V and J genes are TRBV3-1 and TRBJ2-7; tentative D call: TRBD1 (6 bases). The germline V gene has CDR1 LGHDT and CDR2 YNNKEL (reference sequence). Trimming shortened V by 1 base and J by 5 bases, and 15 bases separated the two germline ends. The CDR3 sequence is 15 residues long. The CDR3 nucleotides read TGTGCCAGCAGCCAAGTCCATGGACAGTCCCACGAGCAGTACTTC. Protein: CASSQVHGQSHEQYF.

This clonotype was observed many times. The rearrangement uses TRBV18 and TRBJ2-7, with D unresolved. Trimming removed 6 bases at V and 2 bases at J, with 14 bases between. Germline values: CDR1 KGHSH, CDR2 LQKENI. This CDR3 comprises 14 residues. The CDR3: CASSPLQETYEQYF. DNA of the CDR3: TGTGCCAGCTCCCCATTGCAGGAAACCTACGAGCAGTACTTC.

CDR3 bases: TGTGCCAGCAGTTACCCCCGGGACAGCGGCTGGAACACTGAAGCTTTCTTT. Residues: CASSYPRDSGWNTEAFF. The chain joins TRBV6-2 or TRBV6-3 to TRBJ1-1; 7 positions agree with TRBD1. The CDR3 consists of 17 residues. Germline CDR1 reads MNHEY; CDR2 reads SVGEGT. V shed 2 bases, J shed 1 base, and the junction held 10 bases outside the gene matches.

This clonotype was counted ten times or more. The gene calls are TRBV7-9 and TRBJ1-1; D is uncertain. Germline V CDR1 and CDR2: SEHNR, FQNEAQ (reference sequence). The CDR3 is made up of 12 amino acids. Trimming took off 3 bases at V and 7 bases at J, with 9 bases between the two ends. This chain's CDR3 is CASSFGNGEAFF. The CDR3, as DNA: TGTGCCAGCAGCTTCGGGAACGGTGAAGCTTTCTTT.